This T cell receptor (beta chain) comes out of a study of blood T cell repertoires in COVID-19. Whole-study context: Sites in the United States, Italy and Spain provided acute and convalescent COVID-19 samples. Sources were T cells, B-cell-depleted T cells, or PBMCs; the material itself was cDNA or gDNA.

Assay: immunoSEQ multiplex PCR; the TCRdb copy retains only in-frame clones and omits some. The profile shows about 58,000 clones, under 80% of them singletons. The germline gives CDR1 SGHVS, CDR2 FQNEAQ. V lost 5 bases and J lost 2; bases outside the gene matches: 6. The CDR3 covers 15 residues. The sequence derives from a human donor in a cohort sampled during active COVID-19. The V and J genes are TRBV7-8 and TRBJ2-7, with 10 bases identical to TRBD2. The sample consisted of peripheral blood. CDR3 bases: TGTGCCAGCAGCCAACAGCGGGGGGGTCCCTACGAGCAGTACTTC. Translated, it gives CASSQQRGGPYEQYF.